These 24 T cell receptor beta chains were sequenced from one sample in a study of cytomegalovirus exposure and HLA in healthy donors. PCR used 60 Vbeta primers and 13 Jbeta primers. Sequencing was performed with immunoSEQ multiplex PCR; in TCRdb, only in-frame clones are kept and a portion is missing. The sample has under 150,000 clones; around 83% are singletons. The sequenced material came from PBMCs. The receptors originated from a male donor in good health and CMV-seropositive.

CDR3 nucleotides: TGTGCCAGCAGCCAGGACAGGGGGCGGGCAGATACGCAGTATTTT. This gives the protein CASSQDRGRADTQYF. The genes are TRBV4-2 and TRBJ2-3; 11 bases are a match to TRBD1. The CDR3 spans 15 residues. After removal of 3 bases from V and 4 bases from J, the junction contained 3 bases not matched to a gene. Looked up from germline, CDR1 is LGHNA and CDR2 is YNFKEQ.

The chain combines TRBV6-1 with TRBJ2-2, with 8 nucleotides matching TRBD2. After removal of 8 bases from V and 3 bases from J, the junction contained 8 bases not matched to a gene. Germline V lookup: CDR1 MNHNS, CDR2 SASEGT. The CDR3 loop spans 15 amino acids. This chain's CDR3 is CASEYPAGDTGELFF. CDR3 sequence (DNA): TGTGCCAGCGAATATCCAGCGGGGGACACCGGGGAGCTGTTTTTT.

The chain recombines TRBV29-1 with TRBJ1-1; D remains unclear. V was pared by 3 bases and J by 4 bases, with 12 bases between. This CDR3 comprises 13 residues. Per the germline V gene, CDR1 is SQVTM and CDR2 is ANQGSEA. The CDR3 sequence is CSVDQLGSTEAFF. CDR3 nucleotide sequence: TGCAGCGTTGACCAGCTGGGGAGCACTGAAGCTTTCTTT.

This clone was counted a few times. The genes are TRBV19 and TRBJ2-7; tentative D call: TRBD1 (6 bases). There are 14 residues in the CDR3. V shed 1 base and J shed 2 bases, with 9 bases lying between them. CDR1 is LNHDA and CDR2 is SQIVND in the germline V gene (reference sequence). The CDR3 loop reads CASSIGGHAYEQYF. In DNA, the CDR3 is TGTGCCAGTAGTATAGGGGGGCACGCCTACGAGCAGTACTTC.

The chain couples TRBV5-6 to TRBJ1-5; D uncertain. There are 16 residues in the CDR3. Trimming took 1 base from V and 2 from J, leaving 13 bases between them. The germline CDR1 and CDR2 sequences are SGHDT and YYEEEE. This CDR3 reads CASSLSGLGGNQPQHF. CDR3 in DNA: TGTGCCAGCAGCTTGTCGGGTCTGGGTGGCAATCAGCCCCAGCATTTT.

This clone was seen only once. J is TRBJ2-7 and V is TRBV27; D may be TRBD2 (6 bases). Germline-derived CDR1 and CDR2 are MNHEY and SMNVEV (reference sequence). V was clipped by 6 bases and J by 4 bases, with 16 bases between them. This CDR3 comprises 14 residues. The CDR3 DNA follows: TGTGCCAGCAGCCCCCGGGGTAGCGGTTACGAGCAGTACTTC. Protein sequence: CASSPRGSGYEQYF.

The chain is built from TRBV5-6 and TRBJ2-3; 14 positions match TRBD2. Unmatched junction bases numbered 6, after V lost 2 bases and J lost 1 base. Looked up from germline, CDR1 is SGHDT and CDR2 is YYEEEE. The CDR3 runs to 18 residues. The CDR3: CASSFRLAGGRGTDTQYF. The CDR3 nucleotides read TGTGCCAGCAGCTTCAGACTAGCGGGGGGGCGCGGCACAGATACGCAGTATTTT.

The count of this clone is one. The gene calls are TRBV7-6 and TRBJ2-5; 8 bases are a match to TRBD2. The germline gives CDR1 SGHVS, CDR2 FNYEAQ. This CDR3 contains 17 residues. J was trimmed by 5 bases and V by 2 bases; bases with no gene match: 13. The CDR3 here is CASSLKATGGPGETQYF. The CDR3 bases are TGTGCCAGCAGCTTAAAGGCGACGGGGGGGCCGGGGGAGACCCAGTACTTC. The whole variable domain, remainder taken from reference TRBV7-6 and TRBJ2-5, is GAGVSQSPRYKVTKRGQDVALRCDPISGHVSLYWYRQALGQGPEFLTYFNYEAQQDKSGLPNDRFSAERPEGSISTLTIQRTEQRDSAMYRCASSLKATGGPGETQYFGPGTRLLVL.

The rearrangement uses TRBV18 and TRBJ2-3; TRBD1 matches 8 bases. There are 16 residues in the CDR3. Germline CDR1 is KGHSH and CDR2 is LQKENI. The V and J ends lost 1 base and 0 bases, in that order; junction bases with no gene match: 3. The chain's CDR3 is CASSPLGTGSTDTQYF. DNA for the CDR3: TGTGCCAGCTCACCACTTGGGACAGGTAGCACAGATACGCAGTATTTT.

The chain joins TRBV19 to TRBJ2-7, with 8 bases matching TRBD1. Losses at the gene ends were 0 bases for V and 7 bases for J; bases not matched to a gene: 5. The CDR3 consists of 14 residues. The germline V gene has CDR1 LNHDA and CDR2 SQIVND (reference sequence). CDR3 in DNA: TGTGCCAGTAGTATAGATCGGACAGGGACGGAGCAGTACTTC. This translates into CASSIDRTGTEQYF.

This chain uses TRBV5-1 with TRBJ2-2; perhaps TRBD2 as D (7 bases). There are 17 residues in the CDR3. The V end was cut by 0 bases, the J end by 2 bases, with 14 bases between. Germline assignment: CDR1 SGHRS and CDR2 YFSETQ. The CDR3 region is CASSLDAGGLNTGELFF. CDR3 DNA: TGCGCCAGCAGCTTGGATGCCGGGGGGCTCAACACCGGGGAGCTGTTTTTT.

The DNA of the CDR3 is TGTGCCAGTAGTATAGAGGAGGGACTAGCGGACAATGAGCAGTTCTTC. Its translation is CASSIEEGLADNEQFF. The gene calls are TRBV19 and TRBJ2-1; TRBD2 matches 11 bases. The V segment lost 0 bases and the J segment 5 bases; nucleotides outside the gene matches: 3. Germline V lookup: CDR1 LNHDA, CDR2 SQIVND (reference sequence). The CDR3 is made up of 16 amino acids.

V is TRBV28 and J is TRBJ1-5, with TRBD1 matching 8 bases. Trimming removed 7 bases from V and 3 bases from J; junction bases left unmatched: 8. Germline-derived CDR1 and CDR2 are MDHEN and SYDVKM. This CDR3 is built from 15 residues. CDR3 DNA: TGTGCCAGCACTGCGACAGGGGCGCTCAATCAGCCCCAGCATTTT. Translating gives CASTATGALNQPQHF.

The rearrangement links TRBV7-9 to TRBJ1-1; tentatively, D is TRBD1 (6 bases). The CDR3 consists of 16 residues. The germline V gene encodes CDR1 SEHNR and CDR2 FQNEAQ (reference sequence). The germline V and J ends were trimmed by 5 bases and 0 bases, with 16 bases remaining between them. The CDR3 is CASSPEQGPLNTEAFF. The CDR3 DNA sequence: TGTGCCAGCAGCCCTGAACAGGGCCCTTTGAACACTGAAGCTTTCTTT.

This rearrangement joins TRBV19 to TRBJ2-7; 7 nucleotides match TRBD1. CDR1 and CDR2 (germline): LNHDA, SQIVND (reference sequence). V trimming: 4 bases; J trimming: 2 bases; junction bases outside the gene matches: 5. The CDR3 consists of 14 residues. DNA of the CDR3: TGTGCCAGTAGTAAAAACAGGGGCCCCTACGAGCAGTACTTC. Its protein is CASSKNRGPYEQYF. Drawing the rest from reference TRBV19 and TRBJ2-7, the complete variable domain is DGGITQSPKYLFRKEGQNVTLSCEQNLNHDAMYWYRQDPGQGLRLIYYSQIVNDFQKGDIAEGYSVSREKKESFPLTVTSAQKNPTAFYLCASSKNRGPYEQYFGPGTRLTVT.

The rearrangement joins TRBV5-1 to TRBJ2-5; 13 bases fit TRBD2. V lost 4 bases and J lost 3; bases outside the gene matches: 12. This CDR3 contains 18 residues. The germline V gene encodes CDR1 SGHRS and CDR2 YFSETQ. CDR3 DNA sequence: TGCGCCAGCAGCCCTGGACTAGCGGGGGTCCAGGGGGAAGAGACCCAGTACTTC. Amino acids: CASSPGLAGVQGEETQYF.

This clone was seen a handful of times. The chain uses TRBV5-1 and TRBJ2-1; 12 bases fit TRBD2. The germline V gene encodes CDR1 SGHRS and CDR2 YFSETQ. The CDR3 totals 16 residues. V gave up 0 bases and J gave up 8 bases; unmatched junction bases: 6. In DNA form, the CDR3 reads TGCGCCAGCAGCTTGGCGCTAGCGGGAGGGTACGATGAGCAGTTCTTC. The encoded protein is CASSLALAGGYDEQFF.

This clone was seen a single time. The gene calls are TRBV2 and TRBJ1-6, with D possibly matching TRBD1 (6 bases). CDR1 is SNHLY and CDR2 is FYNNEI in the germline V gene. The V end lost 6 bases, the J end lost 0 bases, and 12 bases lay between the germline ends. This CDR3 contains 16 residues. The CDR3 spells CASRKDRSSYNSPLHF. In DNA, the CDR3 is TGTGCCAGCAGAAAAGACAGGAGCTCCTATAATTCACCCCTCCACTTT.

This CDR3 is CASSLVAARGRQTQYF. The CDR3 DNA sequence: TGTGCCAGCAGTTTAGTAGCCGCCAGGGGGAGGCAGACCCAGTACTTC. The chain is built from TRBV27 and TRBJ2-5, with D possibly being TRBD1 (7 bases). Per germline, CDR1 MNHEY and CDR2 SMNVEV (reference sequence). The CDR3 totals 16 residues. Between the trimmed V and J ends, which lost 2 bases and 6 bases, there was a span of 19 bases.

The CDR3 spells CASSEIGGWPQHF. The CDR3 nucleotides read TGTGCCAGCAGTGAAATTGGGGGGTGGCCCCAGCATTTT. The chain combines TRBV6-1 with TRBJ1-5; tentatively, D is TRBD1 (5 bases). The length of the CDR3 is 13 residues. Germline CDR1 is MNHNS and CDR2 is SASEGT. Trimming cost V 2 bases and J 9 bases, with 11 bases left between them.

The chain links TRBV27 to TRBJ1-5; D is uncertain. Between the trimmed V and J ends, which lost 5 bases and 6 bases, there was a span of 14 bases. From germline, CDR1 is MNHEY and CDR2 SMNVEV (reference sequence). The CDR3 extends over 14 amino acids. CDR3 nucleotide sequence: TGTGCCAGCAGTCCCCTCGGAGCCGGTCAGCCCCAGCATTTT. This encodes CASSPLGAGQPQHF.

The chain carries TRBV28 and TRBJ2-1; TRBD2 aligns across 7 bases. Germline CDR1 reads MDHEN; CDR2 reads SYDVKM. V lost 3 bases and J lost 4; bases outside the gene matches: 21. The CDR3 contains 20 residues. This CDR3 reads CASSLFWGRATSFGYNEQFF. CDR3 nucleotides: TGTGCCAGCAGTTTGTTTTGGGGTCGGGCGACTAGCTTTGGGTACAATGAGCAGTTCTTC.

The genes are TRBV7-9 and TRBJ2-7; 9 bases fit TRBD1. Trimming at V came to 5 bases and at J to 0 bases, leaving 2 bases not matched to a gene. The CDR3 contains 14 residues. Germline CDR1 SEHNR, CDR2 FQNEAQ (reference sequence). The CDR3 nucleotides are TGTGCCAGCAGCGGGACAGGGACCTCCTACGAGCAGTACTTC. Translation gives CASSGTGTSYEQYF. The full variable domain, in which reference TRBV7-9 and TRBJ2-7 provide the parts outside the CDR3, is DTGVSQNPRHKITKRGQNVTFRCDPISEHNRLYWYRQTLGQGPEFLTYFQNEAQLEKSRLLSDRFSAERPKGSFSTLEIQRTEQGDSAMYLCASSGTGTSYEQYFGPGTRLTVT.

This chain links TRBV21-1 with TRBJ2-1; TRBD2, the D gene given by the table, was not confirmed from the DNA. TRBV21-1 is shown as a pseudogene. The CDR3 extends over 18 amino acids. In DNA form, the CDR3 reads TGTGCCAGCAGCGAGAAGACTAGCGGGGGGGCGGAATACAATGAGCAGTTCTTC. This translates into CASSEKTSGGAEYNEQFF.